Listed below are T cell receptor beta chains from one sample, sequenced in a study of OX40 agonist ivuxolimab in advanced cancers. Clones were sequenced by immunoSEQ multiplex PCR, and TCRdb holds only the in-frame ones, with some missing. The table includes 60,000 to 80,000 clones, around 80% detected once. The sequencing here drew on CD4+ or CD8+ T cells sorted from blood, taken in a trial of the OX40 agonist ivuxolimab. These receptor sequences come from an adult with an advanced solid tumor such as melanoma, head and neck, liver or kidney cancer. Both conserved end residues are part of each CDR3. Each record gives: V gene, D gene, J gene, CDR3 DNA, CDR3 protein. A D gene is named only where the DNA matches it firmly.

TRBV2	.	TRBJ1-2	TGTGCCAGCAGTGACGAGCTAGACAGTTACTATGGCTACACCTTC	CASSDELDSYYGYTF
TRBV6-5	.	TRBJ1-3	TGTGCCAGCAGTGCCTTCCTCGGGAACACCATATATTTT	CASSAFLGNTIYF
TRBV5-1	.	TRBJ2-5	TGCGCCAGCTCAGGGGCACGGGGGTCAGAGACCCAGTACTTC	CASSGARGSETQYF
TRBV6-1	TRBD1	TRBJ2-7	TGTGCCAGCAGTGGTTGGACAGGGGTCGGCGAGCAGTACTTC	CASSGWTGVGEQYF
TRBV13	TRBD1	TRBJ2-7	TGTGCCAGCAGCCCCCGAGGACAGGCATCTAAACCCTACGAGCAGTACTTC	CASSPRGQASKPYEQYF
TRBV4-3	.	TRBJ2-7	TGCGCCAGCAGCCACGTCCGGGACCCGGGCGCCGTCGAGCAGTACTTC	CASSHVRDPGAVEQYF
TRBV5-1	TRBD1	TRBJ1-1	TGCGCCAGCACTGACAGGGGGCGCCGAGGCACTGAAGCTTTCTTT	CASTDRGRRGTEAFF
TRBV2	.	TRBJ2-2	TGTGCCAGCAAACAAGGCCCCGGGGAGCTGTTTTTT	CASKQGPGELFF
TRBV7-9	TRBD1	TRBJ2-2	TGTGCCAGCAGCTTAGTTAGTGGGACAGCCTTCCATGCCGGGGAGCTGTTTTTT	CASSLVSGTAFHAGELFF
TRBV9	.	TRBJ2-5	TGTGCCAGCAGCGTAGATCCTGGGGCCCAAGAGACCCAGTACTTC	CASSVDPGAQETQYF
TRBV7-9	.	TRBJ2-2	TGTGCCCAGACTCCTCGGTCGAACACCGGGGAGCTGTTTTTT	CAQTPRSNTGELFF
TRBV19	.	TRBJ1-4	TGTGCCAGTAGTATTCGGAGGGCAACTAATGAAAAACTGTTTTTT	CASSIRRATNEKLFF
TRBV19	.	TRBJ2-7	TGTGCCAGTAGGGCCAAGGGGTTCTCCTACGAGCAGTACTTC	CASRAKGFSYEQYF
TRBV6-1	.	TRBJ1-5	TGTGCCAGCAGTGAATCAGGTTACAATCAGCCCCAGCATTTT	CASSESGYNQPQHF
TRBV19	.	TRBJ2-2	TGTGCCAGTAGGGGGTCCCTCGCGAACACCGGGGAGCTGTTTTTT	CASRGSLANTGELFF
TRBV18	.	TRBJ1-2	TGTGCCAGCTCTCACCCCACAGGAGTCGCCTATGGCTACACCTTC	CASSHPTGVAYGYTF
TRBV7-2	.	TRBJ2-7	TGTGCCAGCAGCTTCGGTCGTTACGAGCAGTACTTC	CASSFGRYEQYF